Following are 2 T cell receptor beta chains from one sample sequenced in a study of control samples from healthy donors and cancer patients. Measured with immunoSEQ multiplex PCR; TCRdb has only the in-frame clones, and not every one. The sample records tens of thousands of clones, about nine tenths being singletons. Source material: blood. These receptors originate from a middle-aged man in good health.

The chain combines TRBV7-9 with TRBJ2-7, with D perhaps matching TRBD1 (6 bases). Trimming removed 5 bases from V and 0 bases from J, with 11 bases in between. Germline V CDR1 and CDR2: SEHNR, FQNEAQ (reference sequence). CDR3 length: 14 amino acids. The CDR3 DNA reads TGTGCCAGCAGCGTAAGGGACAACTCCTACGAGCAGTACTTC. As protein: CASSVRDNSYEQYF.

The genes are TRBV5-4 and TRBJ2-3, with 9 positions matching TRBD2. The CDR3 is 15 residues long. The V gene end was trimmed by 5 bases and the J gene end by 4 bases; junction bases not matched to a gene: 8. Per the germline V gene, CDR1 is SGHNT and CDR2 is YYREEE (reference sequence). CDR3 protein: CASSGLAGPADTQYF. CDR3 DNA sequence: TGTGCCAGCAGTGGGCTAGCGGGGCCTGCAGATACGCAGTATTTT. The full variable domain, its missing parts supplied by reference TRBV5-4 and TRBJ2-3, is ETGVTQSPTHLIKTRGQQVTLRCSSQSGHNTVSWYQQALGQGPQFIFQYYREEENGRGNFPPRFSGLQFPNYSSELNVNALELDDSALYLCASSGLAGPADTQYFGPGTRLTVL.